Included here is one T cell receptor beta chain sequence, with context. Antigen unknown. Generated by immunoSEQ multiplex PCR, the TCRdb table keeps only in-frame clones and is missing some. The table lists fewer than 130,000 clones, about 90% of them singletons. Germline V gene sequence: CDR1 LNHDA, CDR2 SQIVND (reference sequence). This CDR3 comprises 13 residues. The V end was cut by 9 bases, the J end by 2 bases, with 13 bases between. The data belong to a study of T cell responses to AZD1222 COVID-19 vaccine. The study, taken as a whole, reports: Following two doses of AZD1222, Spike-specific TCR breadth and depth rose. Sampling captured repertoires only after the peak T cell response. Mostly white British, mostly female donors; authors suggested clonal diversity may be underestimated. Just six or seven AZD1222 recipients tested seropositive at baseline.

The V and J genes are TRBV19 and TRBJ1-1; no definite D call. The clonotype was recovered from an adult in good health. This specimen consisted of peripheral blood, obtained on day 0 of AZD1222 vaccination. Written as DNA, the CDR3 is TGTGCCAGCGGCCCGGGTCGAAACACTGAAGCTTTCTTT. Protein sequence: CASGPGRNTEAFF.